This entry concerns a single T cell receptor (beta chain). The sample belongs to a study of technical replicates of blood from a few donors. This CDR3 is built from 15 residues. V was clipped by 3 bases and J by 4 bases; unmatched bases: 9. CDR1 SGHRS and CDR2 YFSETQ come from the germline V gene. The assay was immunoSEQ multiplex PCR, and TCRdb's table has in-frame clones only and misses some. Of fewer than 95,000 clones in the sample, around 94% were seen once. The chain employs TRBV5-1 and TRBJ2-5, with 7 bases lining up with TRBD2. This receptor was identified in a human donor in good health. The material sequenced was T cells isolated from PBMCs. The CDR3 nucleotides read TGCGCCAGCAGCTGGGGCGGGGAGGGCCGAGAGACCCAGTACTTC. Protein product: CASSWGGEGRETQYF.